A single sample gave rise to the 5 T cell receptor beta chains below, sequenced in a study of T cells in Graves' hyperthyroidism and ophthalmopathy. What was amplified from RNA transcripts were TCR beta CDR3 regions. A set of HTBI primers served as the primers for a first-round RT-PCR of the TCR CDR3. TCRdb called the multiplex PCR reads again in MiXCR, with one record for every CDR3 protein. Of some 200,000 distinct CDR3 sequences listed, around a sixth were seen once; the top ten hold 53%. Material: blood. The receptors come from a woman between 50 and 59 years old with Graves' hyperthyroidism.

The chain recombines TRBV10-1 with TRBJ2-2; D perhaps matches TRBD2 (6 bases). The CDR3 extends over 17 amino acids. CDR1 and CDR2 from the germline V gene are WNHNN and SYGVQD (reference sequence). V was clipped by 8 bases and J by 1 base, with 20 bases between them. The CDR3: CASAPGASKENTGELFF. The CDR3 DNA is TGCGCCAGCGCCCCGGGAGCCTCGAAGGAGAACACCGGGGAGCTGTTTTTT.

This clonotype was picked up many times. V usage is TRBV11-2 and J usage is TRBJ1-3; unclear D gene. Trimming removed 2 bases from V and 2 bases from J, with 7 bases in between. The CDR3 sequence is 14 residues long. Germline CDR1 SGHAT, CDR2 FQNNGV. Here the CDR3 reads CASSLIITGNTIYF. As DNA, the CDR3 is TGTGCCAGCAGCTTAATCATCACTGGAAACACCATATATTTT. The whole variable domain, filled in from reference TRBV11-2 and TRBJ1-3, reads EAGVAQSPRYKIIEKRQSVAFWCNPISGHATLYWYQQILGQGPKLLIQFQNNGVVDDSQLPKDRFSAERLKGVDSTLKIQPAKLEDSAVYLCASSLIITGNTIYFGEGSWLTVV.

This chain links TRBV28 with TRBJ2-3; 7 bases align to TRBD1. Germline assignment: CDR1 MDHEN and CDR2 SYDVKM. Trimming at V came to 5 bases and at J to 7 bases, leaving 15 bases not matched to a gene. The CDR3 has 16 amino acids. The CDR3 sequence: CASSPNRQGWSNTQYF. Here the CDR3 DNA reads TGTGCCAGCAGTCCTAACCGACAGGGTTGGTCGAATACGCAGTATTTT.

This clonotype was seen more than once but under ten times. The CDR3 DNA follows: TGTGCTAGTGGGGGGGGACCACCGAACACCGGGGAGCTGTTTTTT. This codes for CASGGGPPNTGELFF. The rearrangement links TRBV12-5 to TRBJ2-2; possibly TRBD2 for D (6 bases). Germline CDR1 and CDR2: LGHNT and FRNRAP. CDR3 length equals 15 residues. Trimming pared 6 bases from V and 0 bases from J, leaving 11 bases between.

The V and J genes are TRBV7-8 and TRBJ1-1, with TRBD1 matching 8 bases. Trimming removed 0 bases from V and 4 bases from J; junction bases left unmatched: 7. Looked up from germline, CDR1 is SGHVS and CDR2 is FQNEAQ. CDR3 size: 16 residues. CDR3 in amino acids: CASSLAYRGVGTEAFF. DNA of the CDR3: TGTGCCAGCAGCTTAGCGTACAGGGGGGTGGGCACTGAAGCTTTCTTT.